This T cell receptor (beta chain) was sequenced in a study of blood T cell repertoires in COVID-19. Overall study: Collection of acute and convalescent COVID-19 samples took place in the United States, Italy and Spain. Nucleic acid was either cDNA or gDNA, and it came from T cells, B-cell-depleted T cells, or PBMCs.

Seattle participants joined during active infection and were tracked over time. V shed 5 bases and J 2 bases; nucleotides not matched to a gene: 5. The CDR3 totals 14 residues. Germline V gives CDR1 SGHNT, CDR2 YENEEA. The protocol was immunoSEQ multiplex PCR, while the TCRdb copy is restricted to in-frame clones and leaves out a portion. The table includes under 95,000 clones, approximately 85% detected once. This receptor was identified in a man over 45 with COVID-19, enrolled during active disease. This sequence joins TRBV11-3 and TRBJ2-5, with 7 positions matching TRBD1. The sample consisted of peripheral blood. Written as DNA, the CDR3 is TGTGCCAGCAGCCCCCGGGACAGACAAGAGACCCAGTACTTC. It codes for CASSPRDRQETQYF.